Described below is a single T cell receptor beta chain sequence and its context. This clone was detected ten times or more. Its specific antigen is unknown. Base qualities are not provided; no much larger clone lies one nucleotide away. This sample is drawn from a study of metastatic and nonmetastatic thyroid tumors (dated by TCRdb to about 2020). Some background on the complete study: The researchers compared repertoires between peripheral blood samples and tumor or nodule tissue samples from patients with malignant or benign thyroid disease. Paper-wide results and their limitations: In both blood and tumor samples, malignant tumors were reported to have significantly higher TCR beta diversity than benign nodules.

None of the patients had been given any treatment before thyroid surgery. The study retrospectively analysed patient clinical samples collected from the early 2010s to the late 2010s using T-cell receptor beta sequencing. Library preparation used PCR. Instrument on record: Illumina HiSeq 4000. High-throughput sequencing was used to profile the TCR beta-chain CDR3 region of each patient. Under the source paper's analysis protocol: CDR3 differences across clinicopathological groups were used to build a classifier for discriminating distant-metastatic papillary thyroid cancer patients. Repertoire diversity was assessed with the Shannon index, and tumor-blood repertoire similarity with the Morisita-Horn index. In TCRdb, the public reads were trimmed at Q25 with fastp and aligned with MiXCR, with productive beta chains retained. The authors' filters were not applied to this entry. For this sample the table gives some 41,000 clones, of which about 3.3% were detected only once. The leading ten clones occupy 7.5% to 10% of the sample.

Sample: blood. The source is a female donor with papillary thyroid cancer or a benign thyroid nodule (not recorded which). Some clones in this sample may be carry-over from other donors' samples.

The DNA reads TGTGCCAGCAGTTACTCGGGACTACCCTACGAGCAGTACTTC. Its translation reads: CASSYSGLPYEQYF. The sequence links TRBV6-5 to TRBJ2-7, and 7 bases in between align with TRBD2. V has 0 bases trimmed and J has 2 bases trimmed; junction bases matching no gene number 1. According to the germline V gene, CDR1 reads MNHEY and CDR2 reads SVGAGI. Spanning cysteine to phenylalanine, the CDR3 consists of 14 amino acids. Only the CDR3 DNA is retained, 42 bases long and in frame from the first base.